This entry describes one T cell receptor (beta chain). Original handling: Using reference gene primer amplification, nucleated cell counts were estimated. The data were produced by immunoSEQ multiplex PCR, yet TCRdb's version contains in-frame clones alone and is incomplete. That table supplies the V and J calls and clone size; D and trimming were determined from the DNA. The table lists some 120,000 clones, 70% to 90% of them singletons. The entry originates in a study of blood T cell repertoires in COVID-19. The overall study: From T cells, B-cell-depleted T cells, or PBMCs came the material, which was cDNA or gDNA.

The CDR3 totals 18 residues. V was pared by 6 bases and J by 3 bases, with 15 bases of the junction left unmatched. Germline V gene data show CDR1 as SGHVS and CDR2 as FQNEAQ. Specimen: peripheral blood. The chain recombines TRBV7-8 with TRBJ1-3; TRBD1 aligns across 9 bases. The sequence came from a woman aged 45-65 years with acute or convalescent COVID-19. This CDR3 reads CASSPKSYRGQVGNTIYF. The CDR3 DNA is TGTGCCAGCAGTCCAAAAAGCTACAGGGGGCAGGTTGGAAACACCATATATTTT.